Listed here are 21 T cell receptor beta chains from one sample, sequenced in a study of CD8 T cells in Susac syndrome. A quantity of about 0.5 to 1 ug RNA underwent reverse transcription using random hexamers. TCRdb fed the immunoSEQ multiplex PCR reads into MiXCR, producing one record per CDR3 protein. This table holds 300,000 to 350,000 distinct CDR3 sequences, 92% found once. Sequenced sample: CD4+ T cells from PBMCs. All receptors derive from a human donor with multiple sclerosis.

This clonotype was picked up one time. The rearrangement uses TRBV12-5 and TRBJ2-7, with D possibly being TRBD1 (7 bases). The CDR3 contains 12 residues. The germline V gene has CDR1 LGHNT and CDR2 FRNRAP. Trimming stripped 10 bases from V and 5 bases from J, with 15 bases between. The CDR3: CAIGQEGHEQYF. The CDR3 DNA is TGTGCTATCGGACAGGAGGGCCACGAGCAGTACTTC.

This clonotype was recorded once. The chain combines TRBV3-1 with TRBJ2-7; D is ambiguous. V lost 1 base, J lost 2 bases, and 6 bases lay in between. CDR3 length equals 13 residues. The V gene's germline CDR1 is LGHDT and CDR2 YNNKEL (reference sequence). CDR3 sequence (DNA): TGTGCCAGCAGCCAAGGGCAAACCTACGAGCAGTACTTC. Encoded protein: CASSQGQTYEQYF.

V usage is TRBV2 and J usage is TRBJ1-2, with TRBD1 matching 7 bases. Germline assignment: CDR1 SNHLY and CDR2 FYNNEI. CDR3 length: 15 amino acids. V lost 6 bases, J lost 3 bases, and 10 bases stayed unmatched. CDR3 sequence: CASSPRTGGYYGYTF. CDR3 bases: TGTGCCAGCAGCCCCAGGACAGGAGGATACTATGGCTACACCTTC.

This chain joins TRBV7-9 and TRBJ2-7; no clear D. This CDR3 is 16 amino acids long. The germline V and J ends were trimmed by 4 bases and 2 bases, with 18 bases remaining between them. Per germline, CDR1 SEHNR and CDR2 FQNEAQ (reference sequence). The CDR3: CASSSNRGVAPYEQYF. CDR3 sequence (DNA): TGTGCCAGCAGCTCTAACCGTGGGGTAGCTCCCTACGAGCAGTACTTC.

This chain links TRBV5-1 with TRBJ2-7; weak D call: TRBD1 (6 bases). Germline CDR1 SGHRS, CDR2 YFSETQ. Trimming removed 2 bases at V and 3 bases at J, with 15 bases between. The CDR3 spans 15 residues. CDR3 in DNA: TGCGCCAGCAGCTTACGGGACACCGAACTCTACGAGCAGTACTTC. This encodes CASSLRDTELYEQYF.

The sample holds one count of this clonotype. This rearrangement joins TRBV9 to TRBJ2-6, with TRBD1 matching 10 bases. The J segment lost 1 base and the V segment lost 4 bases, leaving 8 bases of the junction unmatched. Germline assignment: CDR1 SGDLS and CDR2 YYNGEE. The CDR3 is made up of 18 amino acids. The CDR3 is CASSPQDRGESGANVLTF. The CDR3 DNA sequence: TGTGCCAGCAGCCCCCAGGACAGGGGGGAATCTGGGGCCAACGTCCTGACTTTC.

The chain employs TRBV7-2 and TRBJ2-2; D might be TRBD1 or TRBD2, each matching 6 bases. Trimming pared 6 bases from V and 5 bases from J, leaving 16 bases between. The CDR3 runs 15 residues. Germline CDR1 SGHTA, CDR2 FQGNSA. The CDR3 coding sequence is TGTGCCAGCAGACTCGGACTACAGGGAACCGGGGAGCTGTTTTTT. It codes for CASRLGLQGTGELFF.

The CDR3 nucleotides are TGCAGTGCTAGCACACAGGGAGGGAACACCGGGGAGCTGTTTTTT. Translation: CSASTQGGNTGELFF. The J gene is TRBJ2-2, the V gene TRBV20-1; perhaps D is TRBD1 or TRBD2 (6 bases each). This CDR3 contains 15 residues. Trimming removed 3 bases at V and 1 base at J, with 12 bases between. Germline values: CDR1 DFQATT, CDR2 SNEGSKA (reference sequence).

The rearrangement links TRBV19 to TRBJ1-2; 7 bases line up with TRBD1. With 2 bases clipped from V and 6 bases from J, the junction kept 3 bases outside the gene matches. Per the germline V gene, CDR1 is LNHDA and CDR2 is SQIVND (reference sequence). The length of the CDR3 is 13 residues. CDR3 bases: TGTGCCAGTAGTATAAGAGGGGGCCATGGCTACACCTTC. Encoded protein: CASSIRGGHGYTF.

The CDR3 sequence: CASSKNGQGGSYEQYF. Here the CDR3 DNA reads TGTGCCAGTAGTAAAAACGGACAGGGGGGATCCTACGAGCAGTACTTC. The V call is TRBV19, the J call TRBJ2-7; 10 bases line up with TRBD1. V shed 4 bases, J shed 1 base, and the junction held 7 bases outside the gene matches. Germline values: CDR1 LNHDA, CDR2 SQIVND (reference sequence). The CDR3 is made up of 16 amino acids.

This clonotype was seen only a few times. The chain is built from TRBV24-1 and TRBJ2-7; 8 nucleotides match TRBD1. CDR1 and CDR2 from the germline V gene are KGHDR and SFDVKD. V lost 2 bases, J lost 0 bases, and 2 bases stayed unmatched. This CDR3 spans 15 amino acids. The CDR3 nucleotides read TGTGCCACCAGTGATTCGGGACAGGTCTCCTACGAGCAGTACTTC. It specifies CATSDSGQVSYEQYF.

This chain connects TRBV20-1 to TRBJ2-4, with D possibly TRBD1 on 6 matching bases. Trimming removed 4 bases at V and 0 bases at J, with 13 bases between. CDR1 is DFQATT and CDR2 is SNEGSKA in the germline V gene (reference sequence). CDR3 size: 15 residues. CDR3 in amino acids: CSATRTELAKNIQYF. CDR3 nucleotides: TGCAGTGCTACCCGGACAGAACTAGCCAAAAACATTCAGTACTTC.

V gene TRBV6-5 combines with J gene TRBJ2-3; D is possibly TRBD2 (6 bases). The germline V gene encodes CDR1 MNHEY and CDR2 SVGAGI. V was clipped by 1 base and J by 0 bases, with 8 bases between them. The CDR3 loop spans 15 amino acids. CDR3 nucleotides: TGTGCCAGCAGTTACTGGAGGGAGAGCACAGATACGCAGTATTTT. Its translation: CASSYWRESTDTQYF.

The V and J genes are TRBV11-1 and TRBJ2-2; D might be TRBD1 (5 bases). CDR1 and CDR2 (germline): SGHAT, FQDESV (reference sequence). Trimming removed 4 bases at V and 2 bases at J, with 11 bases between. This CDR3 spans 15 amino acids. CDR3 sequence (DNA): TGTGCCAGCAGCTCCAGGGTATCCAACACCGGGGAGCTGTTTTTT. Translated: CASSSRVSNTGELFF.

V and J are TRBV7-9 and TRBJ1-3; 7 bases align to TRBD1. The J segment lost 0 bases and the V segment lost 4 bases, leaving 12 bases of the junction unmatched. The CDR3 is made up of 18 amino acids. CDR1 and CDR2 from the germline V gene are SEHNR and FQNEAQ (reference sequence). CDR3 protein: CASSSRQGRILSGNTIYF. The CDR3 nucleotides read TGTGCCAGCAGCTCCAGACAGGGTAGGATCCTCTCTGGAAACACCATATATTTT.

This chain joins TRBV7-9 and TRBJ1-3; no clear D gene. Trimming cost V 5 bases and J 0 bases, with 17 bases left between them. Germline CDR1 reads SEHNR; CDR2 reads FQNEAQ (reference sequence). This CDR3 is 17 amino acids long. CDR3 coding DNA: TGTGCCAGCAGCCCTACTCACTTGGGTAGCTCTGGAAACACCATATATTTT. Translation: CASSPTHLGSSGNTIYF.

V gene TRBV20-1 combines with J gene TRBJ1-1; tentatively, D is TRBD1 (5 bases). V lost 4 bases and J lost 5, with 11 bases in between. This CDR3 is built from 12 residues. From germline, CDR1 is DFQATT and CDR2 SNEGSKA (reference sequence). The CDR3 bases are TGCAGTGCTAAGACCGGGGGGACTGAAGCTTTCTTT. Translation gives CSAKTGGTEAFF.

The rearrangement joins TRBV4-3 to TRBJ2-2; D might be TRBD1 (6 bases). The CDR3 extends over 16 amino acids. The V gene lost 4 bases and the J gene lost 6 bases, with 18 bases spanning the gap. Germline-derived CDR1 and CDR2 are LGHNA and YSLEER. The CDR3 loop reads CASSLTPGQRAGELFF. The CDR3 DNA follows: TGCGCCAGCAGCCTAACCCCGGGACAACGGGCCGGGGAGCTGTTTTTT.

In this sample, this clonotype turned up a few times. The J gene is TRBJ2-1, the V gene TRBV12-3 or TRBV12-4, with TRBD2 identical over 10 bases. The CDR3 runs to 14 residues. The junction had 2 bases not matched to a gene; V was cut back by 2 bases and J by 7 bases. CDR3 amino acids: CASSLLAGVNEQFF. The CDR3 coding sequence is TGTGCCAGCAGTTTACTAGCGGGAGTTAATGAGCAGTTCTTC.

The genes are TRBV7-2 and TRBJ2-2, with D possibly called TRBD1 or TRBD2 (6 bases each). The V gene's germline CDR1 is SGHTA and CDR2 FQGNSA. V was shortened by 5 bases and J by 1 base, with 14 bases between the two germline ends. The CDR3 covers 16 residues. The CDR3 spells CASSTQKGGNTGELFF. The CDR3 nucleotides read TGTGCCAGCAGCACTCAAAAGGGGGGGAACACCGGGGAGCTGTTTTTT.

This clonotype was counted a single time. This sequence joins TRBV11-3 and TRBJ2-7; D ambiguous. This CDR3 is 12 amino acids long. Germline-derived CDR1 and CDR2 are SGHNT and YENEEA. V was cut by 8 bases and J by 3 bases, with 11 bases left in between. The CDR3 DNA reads TGTGCCAGCGGGGTAAGGGTCTACGAGCAGTACTTC. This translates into CASGVRVYEQYF.